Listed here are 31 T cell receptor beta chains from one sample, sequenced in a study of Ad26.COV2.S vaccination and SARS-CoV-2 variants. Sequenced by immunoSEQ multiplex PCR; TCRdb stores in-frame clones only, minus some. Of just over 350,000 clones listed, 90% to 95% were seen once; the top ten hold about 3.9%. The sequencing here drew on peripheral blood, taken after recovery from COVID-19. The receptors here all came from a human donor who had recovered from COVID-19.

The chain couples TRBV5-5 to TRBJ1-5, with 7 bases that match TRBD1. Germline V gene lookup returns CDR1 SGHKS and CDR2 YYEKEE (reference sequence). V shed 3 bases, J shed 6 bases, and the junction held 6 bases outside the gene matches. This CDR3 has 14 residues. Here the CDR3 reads CASSSRQGSQPQHF. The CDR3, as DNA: TGTGCCAGCAGCTCACGACAGGGAAGTCAGCCCCAGCATTTT.

The CDR3 region has the DNA TGTGCCAGCAGTGAGGGGGTCTATGGCTACACCTTC. Translating gives CASSEGVYGYTF. This chain joins TRBV6-1 and TRBJ1-2, with D maybe TRBD1 (5 bases). Trimming left V 3 bases short and J 4 bases short, with 6 bases between. The germline CDR1 and CDR2 sequences are MNHNS and SASEGT. There are 12 residues in the CDR3.

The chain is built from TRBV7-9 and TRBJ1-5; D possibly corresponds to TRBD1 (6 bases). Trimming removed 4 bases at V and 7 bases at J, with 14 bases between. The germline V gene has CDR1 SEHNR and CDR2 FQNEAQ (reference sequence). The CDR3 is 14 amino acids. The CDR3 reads CASSSRDKGQPQHF. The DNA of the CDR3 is TGTGCCAGCAGCTCTAGGGACAAAGGCCAGCCCCAGCATTTT.

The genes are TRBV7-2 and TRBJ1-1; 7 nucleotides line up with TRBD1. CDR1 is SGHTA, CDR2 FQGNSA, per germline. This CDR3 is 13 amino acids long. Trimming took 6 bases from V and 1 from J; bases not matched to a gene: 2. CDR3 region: CASRRQGNTEAFF. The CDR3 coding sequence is TGTGCCAGCAGAAGACAGGGGAACACTGAAGCTTTCTTT.

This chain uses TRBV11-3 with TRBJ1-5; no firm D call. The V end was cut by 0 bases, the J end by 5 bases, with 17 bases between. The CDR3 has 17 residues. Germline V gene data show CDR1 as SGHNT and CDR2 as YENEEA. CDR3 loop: CASSLDDFTGFDQPQHF. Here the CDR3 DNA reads TGTGCCAGCAGCTTAGATGATTTTACGGGGTTTGATCAGCCCCAGCATTTT. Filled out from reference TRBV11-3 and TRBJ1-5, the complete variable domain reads EAGVVQSPRYKIIEKKQPVAFWCNPISGHNTLYWYLQNLGQGPELLIRYENEEAVDDSQLPKDRFSAERLKGVDSTLKIQPAELGDSAVYLCASSLDDFTGFDQPQHFGDGTRLSIL.

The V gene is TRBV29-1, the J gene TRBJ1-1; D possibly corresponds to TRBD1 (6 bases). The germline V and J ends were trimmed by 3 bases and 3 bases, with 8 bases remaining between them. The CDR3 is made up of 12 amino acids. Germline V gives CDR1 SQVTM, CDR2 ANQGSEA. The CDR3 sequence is CSVEGADTEAFF. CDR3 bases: TGCAGCGTTGAGGGGGCAGACACTGAAGCTTTCTTT. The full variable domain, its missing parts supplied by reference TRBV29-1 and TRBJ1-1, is SAVISQKPSRDICQRGTSLTIQCQVDSQVTMMFWYRQQPGQSLTLIATANQGSEATYESGFVIDKFPISRPNLTFSTLTVSNMSPEDSSIYLCSVEGADTEAFFGQGTRLTVV.

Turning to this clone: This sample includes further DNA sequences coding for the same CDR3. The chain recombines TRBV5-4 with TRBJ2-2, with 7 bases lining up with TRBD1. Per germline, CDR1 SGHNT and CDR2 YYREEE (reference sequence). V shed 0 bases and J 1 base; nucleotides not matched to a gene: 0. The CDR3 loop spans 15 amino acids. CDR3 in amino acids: CASSLGQGNTGELFF. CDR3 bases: TGTGCCAGCAGCTTGGGACAGGGGAACACCGGGGAGCTGTTTTTT.

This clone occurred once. CDR3 DNA sequence: TGTGCCAGCCTAACGGACGGAAACTATGGCTACACCTTC. It is translated as CASLTDGNYGYTF. The V and J genes are TRBV12-3 or TRBV12-4 and TRBJ1-2; D is unresolved. This CDR3 has 13 residues. V lost 8 bases and J 2 bases, leaving 12 bases between the germline ends.

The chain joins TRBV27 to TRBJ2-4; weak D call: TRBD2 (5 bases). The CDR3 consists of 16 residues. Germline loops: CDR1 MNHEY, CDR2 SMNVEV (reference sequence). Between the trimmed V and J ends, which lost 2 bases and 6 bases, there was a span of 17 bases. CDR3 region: CASSLGNRVEGNIQYF. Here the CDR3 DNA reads TGTGCCAGCAGTTTAGGGAACCGGGTCGAGGGAAACATTCAGTACTTC.

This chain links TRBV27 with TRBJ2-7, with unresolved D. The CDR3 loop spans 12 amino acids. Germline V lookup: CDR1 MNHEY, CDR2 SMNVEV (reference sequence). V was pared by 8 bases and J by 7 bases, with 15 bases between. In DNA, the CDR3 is TGTGCCAGCCTCGCCATGGCGTGGGAGCAGTACTTC. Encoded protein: CASLAMAWEQYF.

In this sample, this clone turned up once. CDR3 nucleotides: TGCGCCAGCAGCCAAGTTCTCATTTTTAGCGGGGGGGCCAATGAGCAGTTCTTC. Its translation: CASSQVLIFSGGANEQFF. This sequence joins TRBV4-1 and TRBJ2-1; 11 bases fit TRBD2. The junction had 11 bases not matched to a gene; V was cut back by 1 base and J by 6 bases. The CDR3 spans 18 residues. Germline assignment: CDR1 MGHRA and CDR2 YSYEKL.

The CDR3 sequence: CASSQDSEGPGGEQYF. For the CDR3, the DNA is TGTGCCAGCAGCCAAGATTCGGAGGGCCCGGGGGGCGAGCAGTACTTC. The J gene is TRBJ2-7, the V gene TRBV3-1 (or the pseudogene TRBV3-2), with 7 bases identical to TRBD2. V was clipped by 0 bases and J by 6 bases; unmatched bases: 11. From germline, CDR1 is LGHDT and CDR2 YNNKEL (reference sequence). The CDR3 is made up of 16 amino acids.

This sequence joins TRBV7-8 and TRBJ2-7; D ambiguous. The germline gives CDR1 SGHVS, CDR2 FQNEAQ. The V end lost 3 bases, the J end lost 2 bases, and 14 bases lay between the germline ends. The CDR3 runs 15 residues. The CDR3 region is CASSFVRPPTYEQYF. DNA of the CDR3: TGTGCCAGCAGCTTTGTCAGACCACCTACCTACGAGCAGTACTTC.

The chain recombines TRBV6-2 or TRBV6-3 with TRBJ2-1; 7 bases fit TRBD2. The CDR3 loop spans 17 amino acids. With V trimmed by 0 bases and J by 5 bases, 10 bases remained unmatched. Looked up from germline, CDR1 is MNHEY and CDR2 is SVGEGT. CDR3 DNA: TGTGCCAGCAGTTACTCGACACGGGCTAGCGGACACAATGAGCAGTTCTTC. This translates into CASSYSTRASGHNEQFF.

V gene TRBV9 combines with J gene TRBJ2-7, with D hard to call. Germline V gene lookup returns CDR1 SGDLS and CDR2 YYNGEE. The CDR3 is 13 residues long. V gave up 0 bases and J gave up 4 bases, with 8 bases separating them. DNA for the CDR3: TGTGCCAGCAGCGTAGTGGTGTTATACGAGCAGTACTTC. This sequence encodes CASSVVVLYEQYF. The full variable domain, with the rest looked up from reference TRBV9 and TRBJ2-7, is DSGVTQTPKHLITATGQRVTLRCSPRSGDLSVYWYQQSLDQGLQFLIQYYNGEERAKGNILERFSAQQFPDLHSELNLSSLELGDSALYFCASSVVVLYEQYFGPGTRLTVT.

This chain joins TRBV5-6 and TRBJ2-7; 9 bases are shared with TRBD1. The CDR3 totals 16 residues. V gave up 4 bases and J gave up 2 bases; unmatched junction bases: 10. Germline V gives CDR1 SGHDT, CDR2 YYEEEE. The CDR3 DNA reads TGTGCCAGCAGCCCCCTTACACGACAGGGGGCCTACGAGCAGTACTTC. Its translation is CASSPLTRQGAYEQYF.

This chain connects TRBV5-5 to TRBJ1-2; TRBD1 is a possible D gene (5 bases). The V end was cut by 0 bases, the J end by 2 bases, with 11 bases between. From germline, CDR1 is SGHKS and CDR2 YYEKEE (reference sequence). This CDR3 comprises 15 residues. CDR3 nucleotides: TGTGCCAGCAGCTTGGGTGGGCCAGGGAACTATGGCTACACCTTC. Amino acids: CASSLGGPGNYGYTF.

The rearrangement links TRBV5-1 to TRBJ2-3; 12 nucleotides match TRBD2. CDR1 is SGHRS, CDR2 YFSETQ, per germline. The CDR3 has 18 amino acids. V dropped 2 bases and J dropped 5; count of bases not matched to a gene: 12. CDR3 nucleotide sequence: TGCGCCAGCAGCTTAGGGCTAGCGGGGGGGCTGGACGGAGATACGCAGTATTTT. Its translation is CASSLGLAGGLDGDTQYF.

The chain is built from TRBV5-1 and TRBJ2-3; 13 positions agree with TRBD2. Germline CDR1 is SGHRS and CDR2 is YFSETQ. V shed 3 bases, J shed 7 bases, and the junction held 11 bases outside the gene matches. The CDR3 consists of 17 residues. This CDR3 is CASSSSGLAGARYTQYF. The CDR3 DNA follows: TGCGCCAGCAGCTCCTCAGGACTAGCGGGGGCCCGGTATACGCAGTATTTT. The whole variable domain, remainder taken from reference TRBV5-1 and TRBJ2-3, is KAGVTQTPRYLIKTRGQQVTLSCSPISGHRSVSWYQQTPGQGLQFLFEYFSETQRNKGNFPGRFSGRQFSNSRSEMNVSTLELGDSALYLCASSSSGLAGARYTQYFGPGTRLTVL.

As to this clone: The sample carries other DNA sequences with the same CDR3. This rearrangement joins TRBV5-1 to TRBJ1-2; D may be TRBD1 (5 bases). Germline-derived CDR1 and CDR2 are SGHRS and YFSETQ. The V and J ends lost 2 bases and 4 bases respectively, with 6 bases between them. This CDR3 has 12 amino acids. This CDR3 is CASSLDSYGYTF. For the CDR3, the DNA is TGCGCCAGCAGCTTAGACAGCTATGGCTACACCTTC.

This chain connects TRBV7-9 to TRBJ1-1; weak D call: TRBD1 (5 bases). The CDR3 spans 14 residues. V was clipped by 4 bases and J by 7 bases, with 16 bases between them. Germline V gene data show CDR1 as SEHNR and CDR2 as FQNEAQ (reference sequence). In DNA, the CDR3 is TGTGCCAGCAGCTCTGGGGGTTCGAGAATTGAAGCTTTCTTT. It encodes CASSSGGSRIEAFF.

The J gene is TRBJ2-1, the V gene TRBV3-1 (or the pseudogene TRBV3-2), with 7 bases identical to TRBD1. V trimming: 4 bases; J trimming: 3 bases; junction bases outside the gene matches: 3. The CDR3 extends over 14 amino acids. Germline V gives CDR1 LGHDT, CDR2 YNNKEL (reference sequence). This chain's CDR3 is CASSPGTVYNEQFF. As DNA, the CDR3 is TGTGCCAGCAGCCCCGGGACAGTCTACAATGAGCAGTTCTTC.

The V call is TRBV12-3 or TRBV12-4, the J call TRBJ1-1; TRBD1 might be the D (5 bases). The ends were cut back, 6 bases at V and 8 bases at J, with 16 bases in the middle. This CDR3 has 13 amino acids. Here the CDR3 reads CASRTPLGREAFF. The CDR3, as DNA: TGTGCCAGCAGGACCCCACTGGGGCGGGAAGCTTTCTTT.

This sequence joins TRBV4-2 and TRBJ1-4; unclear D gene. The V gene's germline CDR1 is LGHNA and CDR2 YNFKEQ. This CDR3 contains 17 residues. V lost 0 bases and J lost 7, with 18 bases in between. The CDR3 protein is CASSQEGQRAAGEKLFF. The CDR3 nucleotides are TGTGCCAGCAGCCAAGAGGGTCAGCGGGCGGCTGGTGAAAAACTGTTTTTT.

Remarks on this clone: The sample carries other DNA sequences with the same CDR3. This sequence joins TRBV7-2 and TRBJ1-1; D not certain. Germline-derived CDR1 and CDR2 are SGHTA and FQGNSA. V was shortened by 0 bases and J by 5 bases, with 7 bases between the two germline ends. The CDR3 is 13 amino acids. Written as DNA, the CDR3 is TGTGCCAGCAGCTTAGCGGGAGCGACTGAAGCTTTCTTT. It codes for CASSLAGATEAFF. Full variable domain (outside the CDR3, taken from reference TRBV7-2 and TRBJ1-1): GAGVSQSPSNKVTEKGKDVELRCDPISGHTALYWYRQSLGQGLEFLIYFQGNSAPDKSGLPSDRFSAERTGGSVSTLTIQRTQQEDSAVYLCASSLAGATEAFFGQGTRLTVV.

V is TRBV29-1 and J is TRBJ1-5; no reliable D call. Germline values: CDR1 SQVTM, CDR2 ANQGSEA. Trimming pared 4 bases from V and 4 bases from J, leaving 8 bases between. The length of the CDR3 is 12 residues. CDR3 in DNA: TGCAGCGTTGCGAATCTAAATCAGCCCCAGCATTTT. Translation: CSVANLNQPQHF. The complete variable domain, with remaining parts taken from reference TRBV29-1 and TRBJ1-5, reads SAVISQKPSRDICQRGTSLTIQCQVDSQVTMMFWYRQQPGQSLTLIATANQGSEATYESGFVIDKFPISRPNLTFSTLTVSNMSPEDSSIYLCSVANLNQPQHFGDGTRLSIL.

Here the CDR3 reads CASSPWGNRWLGAGNTIYF. The CDR3 DNA follows: TGCGCCAGCAGTCCATGGGGGAACAGGTGGCTGGGGGCTGGAAACACCATATATTTT. The J gene is TRBJ1-3, the V gene TRBV23-1, with a weak D call TRBD1 (5 bases). Being an ORF, TRBV23-1 has a function that is uncertain. This CDR3 has 19 amino acids. Trimming left V 4 bases short and J 2 bases short, with 24 bases between.

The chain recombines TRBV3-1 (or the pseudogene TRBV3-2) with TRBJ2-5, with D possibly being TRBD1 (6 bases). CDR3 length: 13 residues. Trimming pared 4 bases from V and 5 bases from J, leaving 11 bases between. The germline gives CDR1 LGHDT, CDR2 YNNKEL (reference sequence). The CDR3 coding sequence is TGTGCCAGCAGCCGCAGGGGAGCGGAGACCCAGTACTTC. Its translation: CASSRRGAETQYF.

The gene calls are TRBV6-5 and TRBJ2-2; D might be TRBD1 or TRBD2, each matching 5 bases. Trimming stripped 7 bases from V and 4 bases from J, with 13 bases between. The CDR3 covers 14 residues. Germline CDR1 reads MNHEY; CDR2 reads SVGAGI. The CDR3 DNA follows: TGTGCCAGCACTCTGGGACCGGGCACCGGGGAGCTGTTTTTT. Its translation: CASTLGPGTGELFF.

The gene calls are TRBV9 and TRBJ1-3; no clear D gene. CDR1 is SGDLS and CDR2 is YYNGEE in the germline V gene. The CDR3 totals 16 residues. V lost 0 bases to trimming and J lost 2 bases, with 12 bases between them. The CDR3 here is CASSVGGYDAGNTIYF. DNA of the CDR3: TGTGCCAGCAGCGTAGGCGGTTACGACGCTGGAAACACCATATATTTT.

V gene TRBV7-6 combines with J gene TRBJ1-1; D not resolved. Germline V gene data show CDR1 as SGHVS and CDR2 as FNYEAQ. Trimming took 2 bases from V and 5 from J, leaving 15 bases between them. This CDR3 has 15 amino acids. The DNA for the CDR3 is TGTGCCAGCAGCTTACAGGCCAGACGGTTGACTGAAGCTTTCTTT. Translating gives CASSLQARRLTEAFF.